Sequencing of this TCR beta chain was carried out in a study of cytomegalovirus exposure and HLA in healthy donors. Looking at the study overall: Early released data comprised 80 million to 90 million unique TCRs from HLA-typed donors. The Caucasian-associated ancestry cluster held around 81% of over 350 genotyped donors.

The PCR used 60 Vbeta and 13 Jbeta primers. Sequencing used immunoSEQ multiplex PCR; TCRdb keeps in-frame clones, though not all of them. The listing contains more than 95,000 clones. The CDR3 sequence is 16 residues long. V shed 3 bases and J shed 0 bases, with 9 bases lying between them. Germline lookup yields CDR1 SEHNR and CDR2 FQNEAQ (reference sequence). The J gene is TRBJ2-6, the V gene TRBV7-9; D is possibly TRBD1 (5 bases). Sequenced material: PBMCs. This TCR derives from a man aged 40-50 years in good health and CMV-seronegative. This CDR3 reads CASSLDTISGANVLTF. Here the CDR3 DNA reads TGTGCCAGCAGCTTGGACACAATCTCTGGGGCCAACGTCCTGACTTTC.